The 3 T cell receptor beta chains reported below all come from one sample, sequenced in a study of vaccination effects on CD4 cells after COVID-19. Assay: immunoSEQ multiplex PCR; the TCRdb copy retains only in-frame clones and omits some. The sample includes approximately 30,000 clones, 75% to 85% of them seen just once. These receptors' targets are unknown. With the ViraFEST assay, the study expanded antigen-specific CD4+ T cells using viral peptide pools, then sequenced them. The culture ran for less than 12 days, and then CD4+ T cells were isolated. Nucleocapsid antibodies stayed negative before and after vaccination, showing no earlier SARS-CoV-2 infection. Here the sequenced sample was CD4+ T cells from PBMCs cultured with SARS-CoV-2 spike peptides, taken before COVID-19 vaccination. The source of these receptors is a human donor who received a COVID-19 vaccine.

The genes are TRBV4-2 and TRBJ1-5; a possible D gene is TRBD1 (5 bases). V lost 0 bases, J lost 5 bases, and 8 bases lay in between. Germline V gene data show CDR1 as LGHNA and CDR2 as YNFKEQ. The CDR3 has 14 amino acids. CDR3 DNA: TGTGCCAGCAGCCAAGACAGGGAGGATCAGCCCCAGCATTTT. This encodes CASSQDREDQPQHF.

This clone was seen a handful of times. V usage is TRBV3-1 (or the pseudogene TRBV3-2) and J usage is TRBJ1-2; the match to TRBD1 covers 8 bases. After removal of 2 bases from V and 2 bases from J, the junction contained 4 bases not matched to a gene. Germline CDR1 reads LGHDT; CDR2 reads YNNKEL (reference sequence). CDR3 length: 15 residues. Here the CDR3 DNA reads TGTGCCAGCAGCCAACAGGGGGCGTGGAACTATGGCTACACCTTC. The encoded protein is CASSQQGAWNYGYTF.

CDR3 protein: CASSLGQASYTF. The CDR3 DNA is TGTGCCAGCAGTTTAGGACAGGCCAGCTACACCTTC. The chain combines TRBV28 with TRBJ1-2; TRBD1 matches 7 bases. The trim removed 2 bases at V and 9 bases at J, leaving 3 bases unmatched. This CDR3 region has 12 residues. Germline CDR1 reads MDHEN; CDR2 reads SYDVKM.